A single sample is the source of the 28 T cell receptor beta chains below, sequenced in a study of OX40 agonist ivuxolimab in advanced cancers. Generated by immunoSEQ multiplex PCR, the TCRdb table keeps only in-frame clones and is missing some. The sample carries about 19,000 clones, 65% to 85% recorded once. Specimen: CD4+ or CD8+ T cells sorted from blood, collected in a trial of the OX40 agonist ivuxolimab. These receptors all come from an adult with an advanced solid tumor such as melanoma, head and neck, liver or kidney cancer.

V and J are TRBV27 and TRBJ2-2, with TRBD1 matching over 7 bases. CDR1 and CDR2 from the germline V gene are MNHEY and SMNVEV (reference sequence). The CDR3 spans 15 residues. Losses at the gene ends were 5 bases for V and 3 bases for J; bases not matched to a gene: 6. CDR3 in amino acids: CASSERQGYTGELFF. In DNA form, the CDR3 reads TGTGCCAGCAGTGAGAGACAGGGATACACCGGGGAGCTGTTTTTT.

The chain joins TRBV27 to TRBJ2-5, with D unclear. The CDR3 spans 16 residues. V lost 3 bases and J 7 bases, leaving 21 bases between the germline ends. Germline V gene lookup returns CDR1 MNHEY and CDR2 SMNVEV (reference sequence). The CDR3 loop reads CASSFWLPRSNGTQYF. The CDR3, as DNA: TGTGCCAGCAGTTTCTGGCTACCGAGGTCCAATGGGACCCAGTACTTC.

The chain employs TRBV15 and TRBJ1-1; 12 nucleotides agree with TRBD1. Germline CDR1 is LNHNV and CDR2 is YYDKDF (reference sequence). Trimming took 4 bases from V and 3 from J; bases not matched to a gene: 9. The CDR3 consists of 17 residues. The CDR3 nucleotides read TGTGCCACCAGCAACCGGGACAGGGGGCCCAGGGACACTGAAGCTTTCTTT. Translated, it gives CATSNRDRGPRDTEAFF.

CDR3 region: CASSQDHRLAMNTQYF. The CDR3 region has the DNA TGCGCCAGCAGCCAAGATCATCGGCTAGCGATGAATACGCAGTATTTT. V usage is TRBV4-3 and J usage is TRBJ2-3, with D possibly being TRBD2 (6 bases). This CDR3 has 16 amino acids. Trimming took 0 bases from V and 7 from J, leaving 17 bases between them. Germline loops: CDR1 LGHNA, CDR2 YSLEER.

The chain couples TRBV7-9 to TRBJ1-2; 7 bases are shared with TRBD1. The germline gives CDR1 SEHNR, CDR2 FQNEAQ (reference sequence). Losses at the gene ends were 5 bases for V and 3 bases for J; bases not matched to a gene: 12. The CDR3 extends over 16 amino acids. CDR3 nucleotides: TGTGCCAGCAGCCCTGGGACAGAATGGATCCACTATGGCTACACCTTC. Amino acid sequence: CASSPGTEWIHYGYTF.

Only one count was recorded for this clone. The chain recombines TRBV10-1 with TRBJ2-7; 10 positions match TRBD1. V was pared by 6 bases and J by 0 bases, with 14 bases of the junction left unmatched. Germline V lookup: CDR1 WNHNN, CDR2 SYGVQD (reference sequence). The CDR3 length is 18 residues. Written as DNA, the CDR3 is TGCGCCAGCAGGGAATACACACCCCGGGACAGGGGCTCCTACGAGCAGTACTTC. Translation gives CASREYTPRDRGSYEQYF.

The rearrangement links TRBV4-2 to TRBJ1-1; 9 nucleotides match TRBD1. The CDR3 length is 17 residues. Unmatched junction bases numbered 11, after V lost 4 bases and J lost 2 bases. Germline CDR1 reads LGHNA; CDR2 reads YNFKEQ. The CDR3 DNA is TGTGCCAGCAGCCGCCTTGGCCAGGGACAGGGAAACACTGAAGCTTTCTTT. It is translated as CASSRLGQGQGNTEAFF.

This clone was observed a handful of times. The rearrangement joins TRBV30 to TRBJ1-4, with 10 bases fitting TRBD1. V was pared by 1 base and J by 7 bases, with 3 bases of the junction left unmatched. The CDR3 spans 14 residues. CDR1 and CDR2 (germline): GTSNPN, SVGIG (reference sequence). Here the CDR3 DNA reads TGTGCCTGGAGTGGGACAGGGGGTTTTGAAAAACTGTTTTTT. Its translation is CAWSGTGGFEKLFF. Full variable domain (missing parts from reference TRBV30 and TRBJ1-4): SQTIHQWPATLVQPVGSPLSLECTVEGTSNPNLYWYRQAAGRGLQLLFYSVGIGQISSEVPQNLSASRPQDRQFILSSKKLLLSDSGFYLCAWSGTGGFEKLFFGSGTQLSVL.

The table lists this clone with a few counts. This rearrangement joins TRBV4-3 to TRBJ1-5; 7 nucleotides align to TRBD1. Germline assignment: CDR1 LGHNA and CDR2 YSLEER. The CDR3 is 15 amino acids. Trimming took 0 bases from V and 7 from J; bases not matched to a gene: 6. CDR3: CASSQDRGLGQPQHF. CDR3 bases: TGCGCCAGCAGCCAAGATAGGGGGCTGGGACAGCCCCAGCATTTT.

The genes are TRBV6-6 and TRBJ2-1; D is perhaps TRBD2 (6 bases). The CDR3 is 13 residues long. The ends were cut back, 0 bases at V and 9 bases at J, with 9 bases in the middle. CDR1 is MNHNY and CDR2 is SVGAGI in the germline V gene (reference sequence). For the CDR3, the DNA is TGTGCCAGCAGTTACTCGGGGACTGGTGAGCAGTTCTTC. Translation gives CASSYSGTGEQFF.

The chain uses TRBV4-3 and TRBJ2-7; either TRBD1 or TRBD2 may supply D (6 bases each). This CDR3 is built from 14 residues. V was pared by 3 bases and J by 2 bases, with 11 bases between. CDR1 is LGHNA, CDR2 YSLEER, per germline. CDR3 protein: CASSHSRGAYEQYF. The CDR3 bases are TGCGCCAGCAGCCATTCGAGGGGGGCCTACGAGCAGTACTTC.

The chain recombines TRBV28 with TRBJ1-1, with D perhaps matching TRBD1 (5 bases). CDR3 length: 14 residues. Deletions cut 3 bases from V and 7 bases from J, with 15 bases between. Per germline, CDR1 MDHEN and CDR2 SYDVKM. CDR3 coding DNA: TGTGCCAGCAGTTTGGACATGGAGGGTGGTGAAGCTTTCTTT. It is translated as CASSLDMEGGEAFF.

The rearrangement uses TRBV6-1 and TRBJ1-1, with D possibly being TRBD1 (5 bases). Trimming stripped 2 bases from V and 3 bases from J, with 13 bases between. CDR1 and CDR2 (germline): MNHNS, SASEGT. CDR3 length: 15 amino acids. CDR3 sequence reads: CASSEWGPLYTEAFF. The CDR3 nucleotides read TGTGCCAGCAGTGAATGGGGCCCGCTGTACACTGAAGCTTTCTTT.

The chain has TRBV11-2 and TRBJ2-7, with D unclear. CDR3 length: 13 residues. Germline assignment: CDR1 SGHAT and CDR2 FQNNGV. Trimming shortened V by 1 base and J by 1 base, and 5 bases separated the two germline ends. The CDR3 sequence is CASSLGPSYEQYF. The CDR3 DNA reads TGTGCCAGCAGCTTAGGTCCTTCCTACGAGCAGTACTTC.

V is TRBV7-7 and J is TRBJ2-5; 8 bases line up with TRBD1. The CDR3 loop spans 14 amino acids. V was pared by 1 base and J by 5 bases, with 3 bases of the junction left unmatched. The germline V gene has CDR1 SSHAT and CDR2 FNYEAQ (reference sequence). This CDR3 is CASSLGTGMETQYF. In DNA form, the CDR3 reads TGTGCCAGCAGCTTAGGGACAGGGATGGAGACCCAGTACTTC.

This sequence joins TRBV2 and TRBJ2-2; D is perhaps TRBD1 (5 bases). Trimming pared 7 bases from V and 8 bases from J, leaving 8 bases between. CDR1 SNHLY and CDR2 FYNNEI come from the germline V gene. This CDR3 is 11 amino acids long. The CDR3 loop is CASTSGGELFF. CDR3 nucleotides: TGTGCCAGCACATCAGGGGGGGAGCTGTTTTTT.

The chain joins TRBV7-2 to TRBJ2-7; 9 bases fit TRBD2. Trimming cost V 0 bases and J 2 bases; bases outside gene matches: 2. Germline V CDR1 and CDR2: SGHTA, FQGNSA. The CDR3 extends over 15 amino acids. CDR3 nucleotides: TGTGCCAGCAGCTTAGCTGGCGGGGGGGCCTACGAGCAGTACTTC. It translates to CASSLAGGGAYEQYF.

This clone was seen more than once but under ten times. The chain recombines TRBV28 with TRBJ2-7, with D unclear. Germline V gives CDR1 MDHEN, CDR2 SYDVKM. Trimming pared 4 bases from V and 1 base from J, leaving 17 bases between. The length of the CDR3 is 16 residues. CDR3 DNA sequence: TGTGCCAGCAGTTCGTTTTCGGCGGCAGCTTCCTACGAGCAGTACTTC. This sequence encodes CASSSFSAAASYEQYF.

The chain links TRBV19 to TRBJ1-4; D call uncertain. The CDR3 consists of 12 residues. Germline CDR1 LNHDA, CDR2 SQIVND (reference sequence). Trimming shortened V by 3 bases and J by 15 bases, and 14 bases separated the two germline ends. The DNA for the CDR3 is TGTGCCAGTAGTATCACTCATCGGGAAATGTTTTTT. This gives the protein CASSITHREMFF.

This sequence joins TRBV28 and TRBJ1-3, with 8 bases identical to TRBD1. Germline values: CDR1 MDHEN, CDR2 SYDVKM. V lost 3 bases and J lost 4; bases outside the gene matches: 11. This CDR3 comprises 17 residues. CDR3: CASSFLTGDWAGNTIYF. CDR3 in DNA: TGTGCCAGCAGTTTCCTGACAGGGGACTGGGCCGGAAACACCATATATTTT. The full variable domain, completed using reference TRBV28 and TRBJ1-3, is DVKVTQSSRYLVKRTGEKVFLECVQDMDHENMFWYRQDPGLGLRLIYFSYDVKMKEKGDIPEGYSVSREKKERFSLILESASTNQTSMYLCASSFLTGDWAGNTIYFGEGSWLTVV.

With respect to this clone: The junction does not match germline at one end; this may be a read error. Other DNA sequences of this sample code for an identical CDR3. The chain joins TRBV6-6 to TRBJ2-1, with D uncertain. The CDR3 runs to 12 residues. Looked up from germline, CDR1 is MNHNY and CDR2 is SVGAGI (reference sequence). In DNA form, the CDR3 reads TGTGCCAGCAGTTACTCCTCCGCTGAGCAATTCTTC. It is translated as CASSYSSAEQFF.

The chain combines TRBV9 with TRBJ1-5; the D gene is possibly TRBD1 (5 bases). CDR1 is SGDLS, CDR2 YYNGEE, per germline. V was shortened by 6 bases and J by 3 bases, with 16 bases between the two germline ends. CDR3 size: 15 residues. The CDR3 DNA sequence: TGTGCCAGCAACCCAGCGGAGGGGTTCAATCAGCCCCAGCATTTT. It is translated as CASNPAEGFNQPQHF.

CDR3 residues: CASSLVEAGLYASDTQYF. CDR3 bases: TGTGCCAGCAGCTTAGTAGAGGCAGGCCTATATGCCTCAGATACGCAGTATTTT. The gene calls are TRBV7-2 and TRBJ2-3; D is ambiguous. The CDR3 has 18 residues. Germline CDR1 reads SGHTA; CDR2 reads FQGNSA. V lost 1 base and J lost 4, with 21 bases in between.

The J gene is TRBJ2-3, the V gene TRBV7-2; D is unresolved. This CDR3 has 17 residues. CDR1 is SGHTA, CDR2 FQGNSA, per germline. Trimming took 2 bases from V and 2 from J, leaving 17 bases between them. The CDR3 nucleotides are TGTGCCAGCAGCTTACCCTACGGAGACGGACCCACAGATACGCAGTATTTT. Its translation is CASSLPYGDGPTDTQYF.

The rearrangement uses TRBV6-6 and TRBJ1-6, with a possible D match to TRBD1 (5 bases). Germline V lookup: CDR1 MNHNY, CDR2 SVGAGI (reference sequence). The CDR3 length is 14 residues. The V end lost 6 bases, the J end lost 7 bases, and 13 bases lay between the germline ends. CDR3 loop: CASSLARDNSPLHF. The DNA of the CDR3 is TGTGCCAGCAGCTTAGCGCGGGACAATTCACCCCTCCACTTT.

The chain combines TRBV4-2 with TRBJ1-1; unclear D gene. The V end was cut by 4 bases, the J end by 7 bases, with 16 bases between. Germline lookup yields CDR1 LGHNA and CDR2 YNFKEQ. CDR3 length: 14 residues. The CDR3 sequence is CASSLAEASGEAFF. In DNA, the CDR3 is TGTGCCAGCAGCCTGGCGGAGGCCTCGGGTGAAGCTTTCTTT.

This clone was counted once. The chain is built from TRBV6-1 and TRBJ2-7, with 7 bases identical to TRBD1. The CDR3 is 12 residues long. J was trimmed by 3 bases and V by 6 bases; bases with no gene match: 2. Germline values: CDR1 MNHNS, CDR2 SASEGT. In DNA form, the CDR3 reads TGTGCCAGCAGCGACAGGGTCTACGAGCAGTACTTC. The encoded protein is CASSDRVYEQYF.

This clone came up once. V and J are TRBV15 and TRBJ1-3; a weak D match, TRBD1 (6 bases). Trimming pared 3 bases from V and 3 bases from J, leaving 15 bases between. The CDR3 has 16 residues. Germline V lookup: CDR1 LNHNV, CDR2 YYDKDF (reference sequence). The CDR3 loop is CATSSLSQGSGNTIYF. The CDR3 DNA is TGTGCCACCAGCAGCTTATCCCAGGGGAGTGGAAACACCATATATTTT.